One and the same sample provided the 15 T cell receptor beta chains below, sequenced in a study of T cell changes during pregnancy in multiple sclerosis. Some clones are missing from TCRdb's copy, which holds only in-frame ones; the method was immunoSEQ multiplex PCR. The table has about 77,000 clones, 85% to 95% seen once. The sample in question was peripheral blood, obtained after pregnancy. The receptor set was obtained from a female donor in good health, enrolled as a control in a pregnancy study.

This chain links TRBV28 with TRBJ1-3; no definite D call. The V gene lost 5 bases and the J gene lost 1 base, with 12 bases spanning the gap. This CDR3 has 15 residues. Germline V gives CDR1 MDHEN, CDR2 SYDVKM. Here the CDR3 reads CASSHRGSSGNTIYF. The DNA for the CDR3 is TGTGCCAGCAGTCACCGTGGGAGTTCTGGAAACACCATATATTTT.

J is TRBJ2-1 and V is TRBV5-4, with 11 bases lining up with TRBD2. The CDR3 covers 15 residues. With V trimmed by 5 bases and J by 8 bases, 9 bases remained unmatched. Germline CDR1 reads SGHNT; CDR2 reads YYREEE (reference sequence). CDR3 in DNA: TGTGCCAGCAGATTAGCGGGAGGGCCGATCGATGAGCAGTTCTTC. It translates to CASRLAGGPIDEQFF.

The V call is TRBV4-1, the J call TRBJ2-7; TRBD1 aligns across 7 bases. CDR3 length equals 13 residues. Trimming removed 3 bases from V and 6 bases from J; junction bases left unmatched: 5. Germline loops: CDR1 MGHRA, CDR2 YSYEKL. CDR3 protein: CASSHLTGVEQYF. The CDR3 nucleotides are TGCGCCAGCAGCCATCTCACAGGGGTCGAGCAGTACTTC.

V gene TRBV10-3 combines with J gene TRBJ2-5, with D possibly matching TRBD1 (6 bases). In germline, CDR1 is ENHRY, CDR2 SYGVKD. The CDR3 has 15 amino acids. The V gene lost 2 bases and the J gene lost 2 bases, with 12 bases spanning the gap. The CDR3 coding sequence is TGTGCCATCAGTGAGACAGGGCCCCCACAAGAGACCCAGTACTTC. It encodes CAISETGPPQETQYF.

To note about this clone: Other DNA sequences within the sample encode an identical CDR3. V usage is TRBV18 and J usage is TRBJ2-7; D is possibly TRBD1 (6 bases). V lost 2 bases to trimming and J lost 0 bases, with 8 bases between them. Germline CDR1 KGHSH, CDR2 LQKENI. The CDR3 runs 14 residues. CDR3 loop: CASSPGQSSYEQYF. The CDR3 DNA reads as TGTGCCAGCTCACCAGGACAGTCCTCCTACGAGCAGTACTTC.

The chain recombines TRBV27 with TRBJ2-5; 10 bases fit TRBD2. The junction had 7 bases not matched to a gene; V was cut back by 5 bases and J by 1 base. The germline V gene encodes CDR1 MNHEY and CDR2 SMNVEV (reference sequence). The CDR3 totals 16 residues. CDR3: CASSLRLAGAQETQYF. CDR3 DNA sequence: TGTGCCAGCAGTCTCCGCCTAGCGGGGGCCCAAGAGACCCAGTACTTC.

This clone appeared a few times. CDR3 amino acids: CASSFGREANTEAFF. The CDR3 bases are TGTGCCAGCAGCTTCGGTCGGGAGGCTAACACTGAAGCTTTCTTT. The V gene is TRBV7-9, the J gene TRBJ1-1; D ambiguous. Trimming removed 3 bases at V and 2 bases at J, with 13 bases between. From germline, CDR1 is SEHNR and CDR2 FQNEAQ (reference sequence). The CDR3 totals 15 residues.

The V and J genes are TRBV5-1 and TRBJ1-1, with TRBD1 matching 10 bases. CDR1 is SGHRS and CDR2 is YFSETQ in the germline V gene. With V trimmed by 0 bases and J by 1 base, 3 bases remained unmatched. The CDR3 spans 16 residues. In DNA form, the CDR3 reads TGCGCCAGCAGCTTGGATAGACAGGGGGCGAACACTGAAGCTTTCTTT. Translation: CASSLDRQGANTEAFF.

The chain uses TRBV27 and TRBJ1-1; TRBD1 aligns across 8 bases. The CDR3 length is 13 residues. Germline V gene data show CDR1 as MNHEY and CDR2 as SMNVEV (reference sequence). Trimming at V came to 8 bases and at J to 5 bases, leaving 7 bases not matched to a gene. CDR3 sequence (DNA): TGTGCCAGCTCCCGGAACAGGGGGACTGAAGCTTTCTTT. Translating gives CASSRNRGTEAFF.

The chain couples TRBV2 to TRBJ2-3, with TRBD2 identical over 7 bases. CDR1 is SNHLY, CDR2 FYNNEI, per germline. The CDR3 totals 13 residues. The junction had 5 bases not matched to a gene; V was cut back by 10 bases and J by 1 base. The CDR3 loop is CATNSGGTDTQYF. The CDR3 DNA sequence: TGTGCCACTAACAGCGGGGGCACAGATACGCAGTATTTT.

Here the CDR3 DNA reads TGTGCCATCAGTGAGTCTATGGCTAGCGGGGACTACAATGAGCAGTTCTTC. Residues: CAISESMASGDYNEQFF. This chain links TRBV10-3 with TRBJ2-1; TRBD2 matches 9 bases. CDR3 length equals 17 residues. With 0 bases clipped from V and 3 bases from J, the junction kept 6 bases outside the gene matches. From germline, CDR1 is ENHRY and CDR2 SYGVKD.

V and J are TRBV6-5 and TRBJ2-7; tentative D call: TRBD2 (6 bases). Germline V gives CDR1 MNHEY, CDR2 SVGAGI. With 4 bases removed from V and 6 bases from J, the gap between germline ends came to 13 bases. The CDR3 has 13 amino acids. CDR3 in amino acids: CASSSGGRFEQYF. The CDR3 nucleotides are TGTGCCAGCAGTTCCGGGGGACGGTTCGAGCAGTACTTC.

The V call is TRBV5-1, the J call TRBJ1-5, with a tentative D call TRBD1 (5 bases). Germline lookup yields CDR1 SGHRS and CDR2 YFSETQ. This CDR3 has 13 amino acids. Trimming cost V 5 bases and J 7 bases, with 13 bases left between them. CDR3 sequence: CASRLQDNQPQHF. In DNA, the CDR3 is TGCGCCAGCAGGTTACAGGATAACCAGCCCCAGCATTTT.

V usage is TRBV9 and J usage is TRBJ2-7, with a possible D match to TRBD1 (5 bases). The V gene lost 0 bases and the J gene lost 5 bases, with 12 bases spanning the gap. This CDR3 contains 14 residues. Per the germline V gene, CDR1 is SGDLS and CDR2 is YYNGEE. The CDR3 sequence is CASSVGSGWDEQYF. In DNA form, the CDR3 reads TGTGCCAGCAGCGTAGGATCAGGGTGGGACGAGCAGTACTTC.

The chain joins TRBV27 to TRBJ1-2, with D maybe TRBD1 (5 bases). V was clipped by 10 bases and J by 7 bases, with 19 bases between them. The CDR3 runs to 13 residues. The germline V gene encodes CDR1 MNHEY and CDR2 SMNVEV (reference sequence). In DNA, the CDR3 is TGTGCCACCTCGATGGGGGGGTCGACTGGCTACACCTTC. This encodes CATSMGGSTGYTF.